One sample yielded the 31 T cell receptor beta chains listed below, sequenced in a study of blood T cell repertoires in COVID-19. The protocol was immunoSEQ multiplex PCR, while the TCRdb copy is restricted to in-frame clones and leaves out a portion. The sample carries 110,000 to 150,000 clones, approximately 78% recorded once. Material: PBMCs or T cells enriched from blood (not recorded which). All receptors come from a woman aged 45 to 65 who had recovered from COVID-19.

This CDR3 reads CASTSGGQGFSPLHF. The CDR3 bases are TGTGCCAGCACCTCCGGGGGACAGGGGTTTTCACCCCTCCACTTT. The V call is TRBV28, the J call TRBJ1-6, with TRBD1 identical over 10 bases. With 7 bases clipped from V and 9 bases from J, the junction kept 9 bases outside the gene matches. The CDR3 contains 15 residues. Germline lookup yields CDR1 MDHEN and CDR2 SYDVKM.

This chain links TRBV5-1 with TRBJ2-1; 10 bases match TRBD2. CDR1 and CDR2 (germline): SGHRS, YFSETQ. V was pared by 4 bases and J by 4 bases, with 11 bases of the junction left unmatched. The CDR3 runs 17 residues. CDR3: CASSSLAGGKKYNEQFF. CDR3 bases: TGCGCCAGCAGCAGTTTAGCGGGGGGAAAAAAATACAATGAGCAGTTCTTC.

V gene TRBV28 combines with J gene TRBJ1-2; 7 bases match TRBD1. Germline V gene sequence: CDR1 MDHEN, CDR2 SYDVKM. Germline trimming cut 5 bases from V and 4 bases from J; bases unmatched to any gene: 10. The CDR3 loop spans 15 amino acids. As DNA, the CDR3 is TGTGCCAGCAGTCCTACCGGAGGACAGGTCTATGGCTACACCTTC. Residues: CASSPTGGQVYGYTF.

This clone was counted many times. This rearrangement joins TRBV6-5 to TRBJ1-6, with no clear D. The germline gives CDR1 MNHEY, CDR2 SVGAGI. The V end lost 2 bases, the J end lost 3 bases, and 8 bases lay between the germline ends. CDR3 length: 15 amino acids. The CDR3 reads CASSYTRLYNSPLHF. DNA for the CDR3: TGTGCCAGCAGTTACACCAGGCTCTATAATTCACCCCTCCACTTT.

The genes are TRBV5-1 and TRBJ1-2, with TRBD1 identical over 7 bases. The CDR3 is made up of 14 amino acids. V lost 4 bases and J lost 3; bases outside the gene matches: 6. The V gene's germline CDR1 is SGHRS and CDR2 YFSETQ. CDR3 nucleotides: TGCGCCAGCAGCATAGGACAGGATTACTATGGCTACACCTTC. It is translated as CASSIGQDYYGYTF.

This chain joins TRBV7-9 and TRBJ2-7, with 8 bases identical to TRBD1. The V segment lost 1 base and the J segment 5 bases; nucleotides outside the gene matches: 7. CDR1 SEHNR and CDR2 FQNEAQ come from the germline V gene (reference sequence). The CDR3 runs 15 residues. CDR3 coding DNA: TGTGCCAGCAGCTTAGGGAGGACAGGGCGCAACGAGCAGTACTTC. It yields the protein CASSLGRTGRNEQYF. Using reference TRBV7-9 and TRBJ2-7 for the parts outside the CDR3, the full variable domain is DTGVSQNPRHKITKRGQNVTFRCDPISEHNRLYWYRQTLGQGPEFLTYFQNEAQLEKSRLLSDRFSAERPKGSFSTLEIQRTEQGDSAMYLCASSLGRTGRNEQYFGPGTRLTVT.

The chain has TRBV30 and TRBJ1-6; D remains unclear. This CDR3 spans 12 amino acids. CDR1 is GTSNPN, CDR2 SVGIG, per germline (reference sequence). Trimming stripped 1 base from V and 8 bases from J, with 6 bases between. The CDR3 coding sequence is TGTGCCTGGAGTGAACGCGATTCACCCCTCCACTTT. Translating gives CAWSERDSPLHF.

The sample holds one count of this clone. The chain uses TRBV13 and TRBJ2-7, with a weak D call TRBD2 (5 bases). The CDR3 sequence is 13 residues long. The V and J ends lost 7 bases and 3 bases respectively, with 13 bases between them. From germline, CDR1 is PRHDT and CDR2 FYEKMQ (reference sequence). The CDR3 sequence: CASNKNRGYEQYF. The CDR3 nucleotides are TGTGCCAGCAACAAAAATCGGGGCTACGAGCAGTACTTC.

This clone was seen many times. The chain uses TRBV27 and TRBJ1-4; D call uncertain. This CDR3 has 14 residues. Per the germline V gene, CDR1 is MNHEY and CDR2 is SMNVEV (reference sequence). V gave up 2 bases and J gave up 4 bases, with 8 bases separating them. CDR3 DNA sequence: TGTGCCAGCAGTTTACTAACAGTTAATGAAAAACTGTTTTTT. It specifies CASSLLTVNEKLFF. Full variable domain (missing parts from reference TRBV27 and TRBJ1-4): EAQVTQNPRYLITVTGKKLTVTCSQNMNHEYMSWYRQDPGLGLRQIYYSMNVEVTDKGDVPEGYKVSRKEKRNFPLILESPSPNQTSLYFCASSLLTVNEKLFFGSGTQLSVL.

The V and J genes are TRBV7-7 and TRBJ2-5, with 9 bases aligning to TRBD1. The germline gives CDR1 SSHAT, CDR2 FNYEAQ (reference sequence). The CDR3 has 14 residues. With 5 bases clipped from V and 4 bases from J, the junction kept 5 bases outside the gene matches. CDR3 sequence: CASSPWTGVETQYF. CDR3 bases: TGTGCCAGCAGCCCCTGGACAGGGGTAGAGACCCAGTACTTC.

This clone appeared a few times. The chain links TRBV5-1 to TRBJ2-1; 12 positions agree with TRBD2. The ends lost 1 base at V and 7 bases at J; junction bases unmatched: 3. The length of the CDR3 is 15 residues. Germline loops: CDR1 SGHRS, CDR2 YFSETQ. The CDR3 here is CASSLTSGGLNEQFF. DNA for the CDR3: TGCGCCAGCAGCTTGACTAGCGGGGGGCTTAATGAGCAGTTCTTC.

This chain joins TRBV6-5 and TRBJ1-6; the match to TRBD1 covers 7 bases. The ends lost 5 bases at V and 10 bases at J; junction bases unmatched: 5. The CDR3 contains 13 residues. The germline V gene has CDR1 MNHEY and CDR2 SVGAGI. For the CDR3, the DNA is TGTGCCAGCAGTCGGGACAGTCAGTCACCCCTCCACTTT. Translation gives CASSRDSQSPLHF.

The chain combines TRBV27 with TRBJ2-3, with unresolved D. CDR3 size: 13 residues. Per germline, CDR1 MNHEY and CDR2 SMNVEV (reference sequence). The germline V and J ends were trimmed by 3 bases and 0 bases, with 4 bases remaining between them. In DNA, the CDR3 is TGTGCCAGCAGTTTCCGTAGCACAGATACGCAGTATTTT. Amino acid sequence: CASSFRSTDTQYF.

V is TRBV7-2 and J is TRBJ2-5; 7 bases are a match to TRBD1. Trimming cost V 1 base and J 5 bases; bases outside gene matches: 13. The CDR3 spans 17 residues. Germline-derived CDR1 and CDR2 are SGHTA and FQGNSA. The CDR3 sequence is CASSLGQGRSLYETQYF. The CDR3, as DNA: TGTGCCAGCAGCTTAGGACAGGGACGGAGTTTGTATGAGACCCAGTACTTC.

V usage is TRBV6-5 and J usage is TRBJ1-4; the D is unclear. Germline loops: CDR1 MNHEY, CDR2 SVGAGI. This CDR3 has 13 residues. The germline V and J ends were trimmed by 7 bases and 5 bases, with 11 bases remaining between them. CDR3 sequence reads: CASNGEDNEKLFF. The DNA of the CDR3 is TGTGCCAGCAATGGGGAGGACAATGAAAAACTGTTTTTT.

The chain joins TRBV6-1 to TRBJ1-4; D possibly corresponds to TRBD1 (6 bases). Germline loops: CDR1 MNHNS, CDR2 SASEGT. V was cut by 1 base and J by 8 bases, with 14 bases left in between. There are 15 residues in the CDR3. CDR3 amino acids: CASSEVVQGGEKLFF. The CDR3 DNA sequence: TGTGCCAGCAGTGAAGTAGTACAGGGAGGGGAAAAACTGTTTTTT.

The gene calls are TRBV11-3 and TRBJ2-7; TRBD1 might be the D (6 bases). Germline V lookup: CDR1 SGHNT, CDR2 YENEEA. The CDR3 is made up of 13 amino acids. Trimming took 5 bases from V and 5 from J, leaving 13 bases between them. The CDR3 DNA reads as TGTGCCAGCAGCCCAGGGGTCTTCGACGAGCAGTACTTC. Its protein is CASSPGVFDEQYF.

The chain couples TRBV4-2 to TRBJ2-5; 9 bases match TRBD1. The CDR3 contains 15 residues. J gave up 3 bases and V 4 bases, and 6 bases lay outside the gene matches. The germline V gene encodes CDR1 LGHNA and CDR2 YNFKEQ. CDR3 loop: CASSPTGGREETQYF. CDR3 sequence (DNA): TGTGCCAGCAGCCCAACAGGGGGCAGGGAAGAGACCCAGTACTTC.

The chain has TRBV19 and TRBJ1-2; 10 positions match TRBD1. This CDR3 comprises 15 residues. The junction had 4 bases not matched to a gene; V was cut back by 4 bases and J by 2 bases. The germline gives CDR1 LNHDA, CDR2 SQIVND (reference sequence). CDR3 sequence (DNA): TGTGCCAGTAGTAGTTCGACAGGGGGCAACTATGGCTACACCTTC. This sequence encodes CASSSSTGGNYGYTF.

CDR3 sequence: CASSGGLEGLHTQYF. The DNA for the CDR3 is TGTGCCAGCAGCGGGGGACTAGAAGGGCTCCATACGCAGTATTTT. The chain carries TRBV2 and TRBJ2-3; 8 nucleotides line up with TRBD2. Germline V gene lookup returns CDR1 SNHLY and CDR2 FYNNEI. J gave up 7 bases and V 6 bases, and 12 bases lay outside the gene matches. This CDR3 has 15 residues.

This clone was seen just once. The chain carries TRBV2 and TRBJ2-3; 9 nucleotides match TRBD1. CDR1 is SNHLY and CDR2 is FYNNEI in the germline V gene. V dropped 5 bases and J dropped 4; count of bases not matched to a gene: 4. The CDR3 totals 14 residues. CDR3 coding DNA: TGTGCCAGCAGTATAACAGGGGGCGCAGATACGCAGTATTTT. This sequence encodes CASSITGGADTQYF.

The V and J genes are TRBV6-5 and TRBJ2-7, with D possibly matching TRBD2 (5 bases). The CDR3 consists of 15 residues. Germline CDR1 and CDR2: MNHEY and SVGAGI. Between the trimmed V and J ends, which lost 5 bases and 7 bases, there was a span of 21 bases. CDR3 in DNA: TGTGCCAGCAGTCCCGACTACCACCCCGAGGGAGAGCAGTACTTC. This sequence encodes CASSPDYHPEGEQYF.

CDR3 sequence: CATSDPRATSGYDNEQFF. CDR3 in DNA: TGTGCCACCAGTGATCCCAGGGCGACTAGCGGCTATGACAATGAGCAGTTCTTC. The chain combines TRBV24-1 with TRBJ2-1; 9 bases fit TRBD2. There are 18 residues in the CDR3. Trimming cost V 3 bases and J 5 bases; bases outside gene matches: 13. CDR1 is KGHDR and CDR2 is SFDVKD in the germline V gene.

This sequence joins TRBV2 and TRBJ1-4; D is undetermined. CDR3 length equals 13 residues. The germline gives CDR1 SNHLY, CDR2 FYNNEI. V was clipped by 3 bases and J by 7 bases, with 9 bases between them. The DNA for the CDR3 is TGTGCCAGCAGTGAGGAGGCGGTTGAAAAACTGTTTTTT. It yields the protein CASSEEAVEKLFF.

CDR3 in DNA: TGTGCCAGCAGCGTAGGAGGGGGCGGCAATCAGCCCCAGCATTTT. As protein: CASSVGGGGNQPQHF. The chain combines TRBV9 with TRBJ1-5; 7 nucleotides align to TRBD1. V was pared by 0 bases and J by 2 bases, with 2 bases of the junction left unmatched. The CDR3 is 15 amino acids. Per the germline V gene, CDR1 is SGDLS and CDR2 is YYNGEE.

As concerns this clone: Other nucleotide sequences in the sample specify the same CDR3. J is TRBJ2-7 and V is TRBV5-4; 8 bases map to TRBD1. Per the germline V gene, CDR1 is SGHNT and CDR2 is YYREEE (reference sequence). V lost 4 bases, J lost 1 base, and 4 bases stayed unmatched. This CDR3 spans 14 amino acids. For the CDR3, the DNA is TGTGCCAGCAGCCCCGGACAGGGTTCCTACGAGCAGTACTTC. This codes for CASSPGQGSYEQYF. The full variable domain, with the rest looked up from reference TRBV5-4 and TRBJ2-7, is ETGVTQSPTHLIKTRGQQVTLRCSSQSGHNTVSWYQQALGQGPQFIFQYYREEENGRGNFPPRFSGLQFPNYSSELNVNALELDDSALYLCASSPGQGSYEQYFGPGTRLTVT.

CDR3 DNA sequence: TGTGCCAGCAGCTTCAGGGAAGGCCCGAAAAACATTCAGTACTTC. Translated: CASSFREGPKNIQYF. The chain employs TRBV5-4 and TRBJ2-4, with D possibly matching TRBD1 (5 bases). The CDR3 runs to 15 residues. Trimming shortened V by 2 bases and J by 4 bases, and 13 bases separated the two germline ends. Germline V gives CDR1 SGHNT, CDR2 YYREEE (reference sequence).

This rearrangement joins TRBV10-3 to TRBJ1-5, with 10 positions matching TRBD1. The germline V gene has CDR1 ENHRY and CDR2 SYGVKD. This CDR3 comprises 20 residues. The junction had 11 bases not matched to a gene; V was cut back by 0 bases and J by 0 bases. In DNA, the CDR3 is TGTGCCATCAGTGAGTCGGGGGGGGACAGGGGTCAGTATAGCAATCAGCCCCAGCATTTT. It encodes CAISESGGDRGQYSNQPQHF.

The V gene is TRBV11-3, the J gene TRBJ1-1, with D tentatively TRBD1 (5 bases). The CDR3 contains 14 residues. With 1 base removed from V and 3 bases from J, the gap between germline ends came to 9 bases. The germline V gene encodes CDR1 SGHNT and CDR2 YENEEA. The CDR3 DNA sequence: TGTGCCAGCAGCTTAGGGGGCGGAGACACTGAAGCTTTCTTT. The encoded protein is CASSLGGGDTEAFF.

CDR3 sequence reads: CASSEENNYEQYV. CDR3 sequence (DNA): TGTGCCAGCAGTGAAGAGAACAACTACGAGCAGTACGTC. The chain carries TRBV2 and TRBJ2-7; no firm D call. V lost 1 base and J lost 3, with 7 bases in between. CDR1 is SNHLY, CDR2 FYNNEI, per germline. The CDR3 consists of 13 residues.

The J gene is TRBJ1-3, the V gene TRBV7-8, with 8 nucleotides matching TRBD1. The junction had 5 bases not matched to a gene; V was cut back by 4 bases and J by 0 bases. The germline CDR1 and CDR2 sequences are SGHVS and FQNEAQ. The CDR3 runs 16 residues. The CDR3 region has the DNA TGTGCCAGCAGCTCGGGACAGGCTCGCTCTGGAAACACCATATATTTT. The encoded protein is CASSSGQARSGNTIYF.